Listed here are 24 T cell receptor beta chains from one sample, sequenced in a study of tumor and adjacent non-tumor tissue in lung cancer. No cell sorting was done before RNA was extracted from the tissue. More than 3 cm separated this lung sample from the edge of the tumor. Three rounds of nested PCR, following a modified ARM-PCR protocol, produced the TCRbeta library. TCRdb passed the multiplex PCR reads through MiXCR, listing each CDR3 protein once. The table records more than 75,000 distinct CDR3 sequences, approximately 80% of them present only once. The sequenced sample consisted of distant non-tumor lung tissue. The receptors were gathered from a man in his sixties with small cell lung cancer.

In this sample, this clonotype turned up once. The junction and the germline gene differ at one end; a read error may be behind it. This chain links TRBV6-5 with TRBJ1-4; D is unresolved. This CDR3 has 16 amino acids. Germline V gene sequence: CDR1 MNHEY, CDR2 SVGAGI. CDR3 loop: CANTTKNSATIEKMFF. As DNA, the CDR3 is TGTGCCAACACCACCAAGAATTCAGCAACTATTGAAAAAATGTTTTTT.

With respect to this clonotype: One end of the junction is discordant with germline, which a read error may explain. CDR3 amino acids: CANQKRQSDNDQFF. The CDR3 DNA follows: TGTGCCAACCAGAAGCGGCAGAGTGACAATGACCAGTTCTTC. This sequence joins TRBV11-2 and TRBJ2-1; D possibly corresponds to TRBD2 (5 bases). The germline gives CDR1 SGHAT, CDR2 FQNNGV. The CDR3 loop spans 14 amino acids.

The rearrangement links TRBV20-1 to TRBJ2-1; possibly TRBD2 for D (5 bases). The V gene lost 0 bases and the J gene lost 7 bases, with 16 bases spanning the gap. Per germline, CDR1 DFQATT and CDR2 SNEGSKA (reference sequence). This CDR3 contains 15 residues. The CDR3: CSARELMGDWNEQFF. In DNA form, the CDR3 reads TGCAGTGCTAGAGAGCTAATGGGAGATTGGAATGAGCAGTTCTTC.

For this clonotype: The germline gene is not matched at one end of the junction; a read error may be the cause. The V call is TRBV11-2, the J call TRBJ2-1; 10 bases align to TRBD1. From germline, CDR1 is SGHAT and CDR2 FQNNGV. The CDR3 is 17 amino acids. CDR3 sequence (DNA): TGCGCCAGCAACTTAGAGGGAATGGGACAGGGGAGGAATGAGCAGTTCTTT. Its protein product is CASNLEGMGQGRNEQFF.

As to this clonotype: Sequence at one end of the junction differs from germline and may be a read error. The chain combines TRBV11-2 with TRBJ2-1, with D maybe TRBD1 (5 bases). Germline V CDR1 and CDR2: SGHAT, FQNNGV. The CDR3 is 14 residues long. In DNA, the CDR3 is TGTGCTAGCAGTTTAGAGGCAGGGATGGTTGAGCAGTTCTTC. It yields the protein CASSLEAGMVEQFF.

The chain links TRBV6-2 or TRBV6-3 to TRBJ2-1; TRBD2 agrees at 10 bases. The J segment lost 11 bases and the V segment lost 5 bases, leaving 9 bases of the junction unmatched. CDR1 is MNHEY and CDR2 is SVGEGT in the germline V gene. This CDR3 contains 14 residues. The CDR3: CASSGLAAYSKQFF. CDR3 coding DNA: TGTGCCAGCAGTGGACTAGCGGCGTACAGTAAGCAGTTCTTC.

Of note for this clonotype: With a much larger clone just one base away, this may be a read error. The chain carries TRBV5-1 and TRBJ1-1; D is possibly TRBD1 (5 bases). The germline V gene has CDR1 SGHRS and CDR2 YFSETQ. The CDR3 totals 13 residues. CDR3 amino acids: CANSYRGNTEAFF. DNA of the CDR3: TGCGCCAACAGCTATAGGGGGAACACTGAAGCTTTCTTT.

Concerning this clonotype: One end of the junction is discordant with germline, which a read error may explain. The J gene is TRBJ2-3, the V gene TRBV5-1, with TRBD2 matching over 7 bases. CDR1 and CDR2 from the germline V gene are SGHRS and YFSETQ. The CDR3 has 16 amino acids. The CDR3 DNA follows: TGCGCCAGCAGCTTGACGGGGGGTCAAGACACAGATACGCAGTGTTTT. This encodes CASSLTGGQDTDTQCF.

Details on this clonotype: Likely a read error: the CDR3 ends without its conserved phenylalanine or tryptophan. V is TRBV4-1 and J is TRBJ2-7, with D possibly TRBD1 on 5 matching bases. Trimming left V 6 bases short and J 7 bases short, with 16 bases between. This CDR3 comprises 13 residues. The germline gives CDR1 MGHRA, CDR2 YSYEKL. The CDR3 loop is CASRFDRLYEQYY. The DNA for the CDR3 is TGCGCCAGCAGATTCGACAGACTCTATGAGCAGTACTAC.

The V and J genes are TRBV7-9 and TRBJ2-3; D unclear. Germline V gene sequence: CDR1 SEHNR, CDR2 FQNEAQ (reference sequence). This CDR3 comprises 14 residues. Trimming shortened V by 4 bases and J by 11 bases, and 19 bases separated the two germline ends. CDR3 in DNA: TGTGCCAGCAGCTACTTGGACCCGCCCAAACTGCAGTATTTT. Translated: CASSYLDPPKLQYF.

This clonotype has just one count. The CDR3 sequence: CASSYGMRFTDTQYF. The CDR3 nucleotides are TGTGCCAGCAGTTATGGGATGCGTTTTACAGATACGCAGTATTTT. The chain uses TRBV28 and TRBJ2-3; no clear D gene. The CDR3 has 15 amino acids. Germline V gives CDR1 MDHEN, CDR2 SYDVKM. Trimming took off 4 bases at V and 3 bases at J, with 14 bases between the two ends.

Details on this clonotype: Sequence at one end of the junction differs from germline and may be a read error. This rearrangement joins TRBV12-3 or TRBV12-4 to TRBJ1-1; D might be TRBD1 (6 bases). The CDR3 has 14 amino acids. DNA of the CDR3: TGTGCCAGCAGCCCGGGACCTCGGGACACTGAGGCTTTCTTT. Its translation: CASSPGPRDTEAFF.

This clonotype was detected only a few times. The CDR3 nucleotides read TGTGCCAGTAGTCCGCTTGGCACAGATACGCAGTATTTT. This sequence encodes CASSPLGTDTQYF. The chain uses TRBV19 and TRBJ2-3; D not certain. V dropped 5 bases and J dropped 1 base, with 7 bases sitting between them. Germline CDR1 and CDR2: LNHDA and SQIVND (reference sequence). This CDR3 contains 13 residues.

The chain combines TRBV7-3 with TRBJ2-2, with 7 bases matching TRBD2. CDR3 length equals 13 residues. Unmatched junction bases numbered 6, after V lost 5 bases and J lost 9 bases. The V gene's germline CDR1 is SGHTA and CDR2 FQGTGA. The chain's CDR3 is CASSRSGARELFF. In DNA form, the CDR3 reads TGTGCCAGCAGCCGAAGCGGGGCCCGGGAGCTGTTTTTT.

This chain uses TRBV6-1 with TRBJ2-7; TRBD1 is a possible D gene (6 bases). The CDR3 is 13 residues long. Germline CDR1 is MNHNS and CDR2 is SASEGT. V lost 0 bases and J lost 9, with 12 bases in between. In nucleotides, the CDR3 is TGTGCCAGCAGTGAAGCACAGGGTCGGGTGCAGTACGTC. Translation gives CASSEAQGRVQYV.

With respect to this clonotype: A read error may produce the germline difference seen at one junction end. The chain has TRBV5-5 and TRBJ2-3, with a possible D match to TRBD2 (5 bases). CDR1 is SGHKS, CDR2 YYEKEE, per germline (reference sequence). CDR3 length: 15 amino acids. The CDR3 loop is CASSLEGPRTDTQYF. CDR3 in DNA: TGTGCCAGTAGCTTAGAGGGCCCTAGAACAGATACGCAGTATTTT.

In the case of this clonotype: A read error may produce the germline difference seen at one junction end. This chain uses TRBV6-1 with TRBJ2-1; TRBD2 aligns across 7 bases. The CDR3 consists of 17 residues. Looked up from germline, CDR1 is MNHNS and CDR2 is SASEGT. This CDR3 reads CAGSAPRLAVIYNEQFF. The DNA for the CDR3 is TGTGCCGGCAGCGCGCCAAGACTAGCAGTAATCTACAATGAACAGTTCTTC.

This clonotype was counted between two and nine times. The gene calls are TRBV19 and TRBJ2-1; 11 nucleotides match TRBD2. The CDR3 totals 17 residues. V lost 8 bases and J lost 4; bases outside the gene matches: 13. Looked up from germline, CDR1 is LNHDA and CDR2 is SQIVND (reference sequence). The CDR3: CASSKSAGTSGYNEQFF. CDR3 nucleotide sequence: TGTGCCAGTTCCAAATCAGCCGGGACTAGCGGATACAATGAGCAGTTCTTC.

On this clonotype: At one end, the junction sequence differs from germline, possibly due to a read error. The chain links TRBV30 to TRBJ2-7; 13 nucleotides match TRBD2. Germline V gene data show CDR1 as GTSNPN and CDR2 as SVGIG (reference sequence). The CDR3 totals 16 residues. CDR3 bases: TGTGCCTGGAGTGTACACCGTGGGACTAGCGGGAACGAGCAGCACTTC. Protein: CAWSVHRGTSGNEQHF.

Remarks on this clonotype: The CDR3 carries no conserved terminal phenylalanine or tryptophan, so it likely arises from a read error. CDR3 bases: TGCAGTGCTAGAGCTGGCAAGGGGAGACTAGCGGACATTAGCACAGATACGCAGTATCTT. It yields the protein CSARAGKGRLADISTDTQYL. The chain carries TRBV20-1 and TRBJ2-3; TRBD2 matches at 9 bases. Losses at the gene ends were 1 base for V and 0 bases for J; bases not matched to a gene: 17. The CDR3 length is 20 residues. Looked up from germline, CDR1 is DFQATT and CDR2 is SNEGSKA (reference sequence).

The CDR3 DNA sequence: TGCAGAGTCGCCGGGACTTTCATATACAATGAGCAGTTCTTC. Its protein is CRVAGTFIYNEQFF. This chain connects TRBV29-1 to TRBJ2-1; D is possibly TRBD2 (6 bases). The CDR3 loop spans 14 amino acids. Germline CDR1 SQVTM, CDR2 ANQGSEA.

This clonotype was seen just once. At one boundary the junction diverges from the germline segment, which might be a read error. The genes are TRBV6-1 and TRBJ2-5, with a tentative D call TRBD2 (6 bases). The germline gives CDR1 MNHNS, CDR2 SASEGT. The CDR3 runs to 15 residues. CDR3: CVSAEVSGTGETQYF. The CDR3 DNA reads TGTGTCTCAGCAGAAGTTTCGGGGACTGGAGAGACCCAGTATTTC.

As regards this clonotype: At one end, the junction sequence differs from germline, possibly due to a read error. The CDR3 region is CASSLAGAFSENTIYF. The CDR3 DNA follows: TGTGCCAGCAGCTTAGCGGGTGCCTTCTCTGAAAACACCATATATTTT. The chain carries TRBV11-2 and TRBJ1-3; D is uncertain. Germline CDR1 reads SGHAT; CDR2 reads FQNNGV. CDR3 length equals 16 residues.

This clonotype has a handful of counts. The junction shows a germline mismatch at one end, possibly a read error. The chain combines TRBV2 with TRBJ1-2; D call uncertain. The length of the CDR3 is 15 residues. Germline V gene data show CDR1 as SNHLY and CDR2 as FYNNEI. The CDR3 DNA reads as TGTGCCAGCACCCTAGAGGGCAGGAGTGGATATGGCTATACCTTC. This codes for CASTLEGRSGYGYTF. The complete variable domain, with remaining parts taken from reference TRBV2 and TRBJ1-2, reads EPEVTQTPSHQVTQMGQEVILRCVPISNHLYFYWYRQILGQKVEFLVSFYNNEISEKSEIFDDQFSVERPDGSNFTLKIRSTKLEDSAMYFCASTLEGRSGYGYTFGSGTRLTVV.